Below are 9 T cell receptor beta chains sequenced from a single sample in a study of CD8 T cells in ankylosing spondylitis. TCRdb itself ran the 5' RACE reads through MiXCR, one entry per CDR3 protein. The table has fewer than 200,000 distinct CDR3 sequences, 15% to 20% seen once. The sample consisted of blood, either unsorted or a sorted T cell fraction (not recorded which). Every receptor here comes from a male donor aged 10-35 years with ankylosing spondylitis or in good health (not recorded which).

Ten or more counts support this clonotype. The rearrangement links TRBV5-1 to TRBJ2-7; D is tentatively TRBD1 or TRBD2 (5 bases each). The CDR3 sequence is 15 residues long. V was cut by 0 bases and J by 7 bases, with 17 bases left in between. Germline loops: CDR1 SGHRS, CDR2 YFSETQ. CDR3 protein: CASSLEGRVLEEQYV. Written as DNA, the CDR3 is TGCGCCAGCAGCTTGGAGGGACGGGTACTCGAAGAGCAGTACGTC.

The genes are TRBV4-1 and TRBJ2-1; 11 nucleotides line up with TRBD2. V trimming: 3 bases; J trimming: 4 bases; junction bases outside the gene matches: 29. Germline CDR1 reads MGHRA; CDR2 reads YSYEKL. The CDR3 runs 24 residues. The CDR3 DNA sequence: TGCGCCAGCAGCCAGGTAGTCCGTCCTCCACACGCACCCCCCCTAGCGGGAGGTTACAATGAGCAGTTCTTC. This sequence encodes CASSQVVRPPHAPPLAGGYNEQFF.

In its sample, this clonotype was seen many times. J is TRBJ1-6 and V is TRBV20-1; 8 bases are a match to TRBD1. The CDR3 has 14 amino acids. Germline assignment: CDR1 DFQATT and CDR2 SNEGSKA (reference sequence). The trim removed 5 bases at V and 7 bases at J, leaving 7 bases unmatched. CDR3 amino acids: CSAADRGDNSPLHF. The CDR3 coding sequence is TGCAGTGCTGCTGACAGGGGCGACAATTCACCCCTCCACTTT.

This clonotype was counted at least ten times. The V and J genes are TRBV19 and TRBJ2-3; D is unresolved. Looked up from germline, CDR1 is LNHDA and CDR2 is SQIVND (reference sequence). V was cut by 10 bases and J by 5 bases, with 10 bases left in between. CDR3 length: 11 residues. CDR3 in amino acids: CATSVRDTQYF. The CDR3 DNA reads as TGTGCCACGTCCGTGAGAGATACGCAGTATTTT.

The chain uses TRBV28 and TRBJ2-3, with 11 bases matching TRBD2. Germline V gene lookup returns CDR1 MDHEN and CDR2 SYDVKM. Trimming removed 8 bases from V and 4 bases from J; junction bases left unmatched: 5. The CDR3 length is 14 residues. The CDR3 region is CASQTSGTSDTQYF. As DNA, the CDR3 is TGTGCCAGCCAGACTAGCGGGACATCAGATACGCAGTATTTT.

This clonotype was observed many times. The rearrangement joins TRBV3-1 to TRBJ1-1; D might be TRBD1 (5 bases). Germline V gene lookup returns CDR1 LGHDT and CDR2 YNNKEL (reference sequence). The CDR3 totals 11 residues. The V end lost 7 bases, the J end lost 9 bases, and 12 bases lay between the germline ends. The CDR3 bases are TGTGCCAGCACCGGCCCGGGACAAGCTTTCTTT. Its protein is CASTGPGQAFF.

This clonotype was seen just once. V is TRBV20-1 and J is TRBJ2-6, with a tentative D call TRBD1 (7 bases). Trimming removed 3 bases at V and 4 bases at J, with 19 bases between. This CDR3 is 17 amino acids long. Per germline, CDR1 DFQATT and CDR2 SNEGSKA (reference sequence). The CDR3 spells CSASSLEGARGANVLTF. CDR3 DNA sequence: TGCAGTGCTAGTTCCCTGGAGGGGGCGCGAGGGGCCAACGTCCTGACTTTC.

This clonotype was picked up a small number of times. The chain has TRBV29-1 and TRBJ2-1; no firm D call. The germline CDR1 and CDR2 sequences are SQVTM and ANQGSEA. The V end lost 8 bases, the J end lost 0 bases, and 8 bases lay between the germline ends. The CDR3 is 12 residues long. The CDR3 loop reads CSTGGSYNEQFF. The CDR3 nucleotides read TGCAGCACTGGCGGCTCCTACAATGAGCAGTTCTTC.

This clonotype was detected ten times or more. CDR3 loop: CASSIRGRRDYEQYV. The CDR3 DNA sequence: TGTGCCAGCAGCATAAGGGGACGCCGGGATTACGAGCAGTACGTC. The chain has TRBV21-1 and TRBJ2-7; the table's D gene call, TRBD1, was not cross checked with the DNA. TRBV21-1 is annotated as a pseudogene. The CDR3 extends over 15 amino acids.